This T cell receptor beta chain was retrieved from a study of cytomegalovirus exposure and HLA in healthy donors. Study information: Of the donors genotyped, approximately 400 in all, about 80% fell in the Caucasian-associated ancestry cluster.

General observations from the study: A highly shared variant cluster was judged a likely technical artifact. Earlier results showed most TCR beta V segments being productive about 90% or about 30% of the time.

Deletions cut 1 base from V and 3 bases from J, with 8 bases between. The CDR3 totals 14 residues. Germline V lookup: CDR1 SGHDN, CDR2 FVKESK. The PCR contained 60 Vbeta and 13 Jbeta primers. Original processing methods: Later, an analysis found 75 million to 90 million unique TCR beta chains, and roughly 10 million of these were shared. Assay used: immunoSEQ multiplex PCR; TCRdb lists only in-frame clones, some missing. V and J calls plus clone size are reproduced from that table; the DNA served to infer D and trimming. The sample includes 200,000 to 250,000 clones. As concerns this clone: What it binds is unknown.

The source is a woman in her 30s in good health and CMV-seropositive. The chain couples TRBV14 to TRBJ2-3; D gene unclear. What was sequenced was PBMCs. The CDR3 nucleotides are TGTGCCAGCAGCCAAGCAGGTGTGACAGATACGCAGTATTTT. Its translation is CASSQAGVTDTQYF.